This TCR beta chain emerged from a study of human T cells and chemical hapten exposure. Time point meaning: patch test 1, 2 weeks after DPC sensitization. The sample's treatment: therapeutic diphenylcyclopropenone sensitization with weekly scalp DPC. This clonotype was counted ten times or more. TCRdb re-derived calls from the RACE reads in MiXCR, one entry per CDR3 protein. This sample has approximately 340,000 distinct CDR3 sequences, with around 7% found just once. With 6 bases clipped from V and 2 bases from J, the junction kept 9 bases outside the gene matches. The CDR3 is 15 residues long. This TCR was sampled from a young woman with alopecia areata. Some clones in this sample may be carry-over from other donors' samples. The chain employs TRBV12-3 or TRBV12-4 and TRBJ1-2, with TRBD1 matching over 7 bases. The material was whole blood, obtained in connection with sensitization to the hapten diphenylcyclopropenone (DPC). This chain's CDR3 is CASRSFGQVNYGYTF. The CDR3 DNA reads TGTGCCAGCAGGTCCTTCGGACAGGTGAACTATGGCTACACCTTC.